These 7 T cell receptor beta chains originate from one sample sequenced in a study of CD8+CD57+ T cells in acquired aplastic anemia. The template used for profiling TCR beta VDJ and CDR3 was genomic DNA. TCRdb reanalysed the reads using MiXCR and keeps one entry per CDR3 protein. The sample comprises about 150,000 distinct CDR3 sequences, less than 60% of which are singletons, and roughly 2.9% rests with the top ten. Patients picked for sequencing had shown CD8+CD57+ cell expansion detected by flow cytometry. The sequenced sample consisted of sorted CD4+, CD8+, or CD8+CD57+ T cells (not recorded which) from PBMCs. The receptors stem from a human donor with aplastic anemia.

For this clonotype: A single base separates this from a much larger clone, so it may be a read error. This likely comes from a read error, as the CDR3 has no conserved phenylalanine or tryptophan at its end. The V gene is TRBV19, the J gene TRBJ1-6, with a possible D match to TRBD1 (5 bases). This CDR3 region has 16 residues. Trimming removed 7 bases at V and 9 bases at J, with 22 bases between. Germline loops: CDR1 LNHDA, CDR2 SQIVND (reference sequence). CDR3 protein: CASNEHLGGKGSPLHS. In DNA, the CDR3 is TGTGCCAGTAATGAACACCTGGGGGGGAAAGGTTCACCCCTCCACTCT.

The V call is TRBV15, the J call TRBJ2-5, with a tentative D call TRBD2 (6 bases). The CDR3 has 14 residues. CDR1 and CDR2 (germline): LNHNV, YYDKDF (reference sequence). V shed 3 bases and J shed 0 bases, with 8 bases lying between them. The CDR3 DNA reads as TGTGCCACCAGCAGGACTAGTCACCAAGAGACCCAGTACTTC. It yields the protein CATSRTSHQETQYF.

This clonotype appeared many times. The genes are TRBV20-1 and TRBJ2-1; D uncertain. The CDR3 is made up of 14 amino acids. Trimming stripped 2 bases from V and 0 bases from J, with 8 bases between. The germline V gene encodes CDR1 DFQATT and CDR2 SNEGSKA (reference sequence). Written as DNA, the CDR3 is TGCAGTGCTAGAAGGCCGAGCTCCTACAATGAGCAGTTCTTC. This translates into CSARRPSSYNEQFF.

This clonotype showed up many times. The chain is built from TRBV12-3 or TRBV12-4 and TRBJ2-2; 7 nucleotides match TRBD1. The CDR3 loop spans 13 amino acids. Trimming took 5 bases from V and 9 from J; bases not matched to a gene: 6. This CDR3 reads CASSQPGQRELFF. The CDR3 bases are TGTGCCAGCAGTCAACCGGGACAGAGGGAGCTGTTTTTT.

This clonotype was found many times. In DNA, the CDR3 is TGCAGTGCTAGACCCGGGACTAGCGGATACAATGAGCAGTTCTTC. Residues: CSARPGTSGYNEQFF. The chain carries TRBV20-1 and TRBJ2-1; 11 bases are shared with TRBD2. Germline values: CDR1 DFQATT, CDR2 SNEGSKA (reference sequence). Losses at the gene ends were 2 bases for V and 4 bases for J; bases not matched to a gene: 4. The CDR3 is 15 residues long.

As to this clonotype: With a much larger clone just one base away, this may be a read error. The rearrangement uses TRBV11-2 and TRBJ1-6; tentative D call: TRBD1 (5 bases). CDR1 and CDR2 (germline): SGHAT, FQNNGV. This CDR3 is 14 amino acids long. The ends were cut back, 0 bases at V and 18 bases at J, with 18 bases in the middle. The CDR3 DNA sequence: TGTGCCAGCAGCTTAGACTTCCGGGACCGCCGCTCCCACTTT. This gives the protein CASSLDFRDRRSHF.

The CDR3 region is CASSETDNEKLFF. Here the CDR3 DNA reads TGTGCCAGCAGTGAGACAGATAATGAAAAACTGTTTTTT. The chain has TRBV2 and TRBJ1-4, with D possibly being TRBD1 (5 bases). CDR1 is SNHLY, CDR2 FYNNEI, per germline. V gave up 3 bases and J gave up 4 bases, with 6 bases separating them. This CDR3 spans 13 amino acids.